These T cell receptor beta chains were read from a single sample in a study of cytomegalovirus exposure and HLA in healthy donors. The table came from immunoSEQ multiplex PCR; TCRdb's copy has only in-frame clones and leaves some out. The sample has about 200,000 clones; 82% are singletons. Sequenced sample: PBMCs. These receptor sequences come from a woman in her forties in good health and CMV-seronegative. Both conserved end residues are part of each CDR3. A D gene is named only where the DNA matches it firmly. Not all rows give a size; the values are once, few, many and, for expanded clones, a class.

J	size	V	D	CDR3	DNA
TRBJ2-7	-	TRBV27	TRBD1	CASSSRDSTYEQYF	TGTGCCAGCAGCTCTCGGGACAGCACCTACGAGCAGTACTTC
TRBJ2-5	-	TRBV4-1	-	CASSQLIGGASQETQYF	TGCGCCAGCAGCCAACTTATAGGTGGGGCAAGCCAAGAGACCCAGTACTTC
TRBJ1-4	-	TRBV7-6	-	CASSPGSVLFF	TGTGCCAGCAGCCCCGGGAGCGTACTGTTTTTT
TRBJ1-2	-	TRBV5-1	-	CASSSGYSYGYTF	TGCGCCAGCAGCTCAGGGTACAGTTATGGCTACACCTTC
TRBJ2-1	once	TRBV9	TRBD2	CASSGTSGRALSEQFF	TGTGCCAGCAGCGGGACTAGCGGGAGGGCCCTTAGCGAGCAGTTCTTC
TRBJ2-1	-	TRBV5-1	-	CASSSSAGSYNEQFF	TGCGCCAGCAGCTCGTCAGCGGGCTCCTACAATGAGCAGTTCTTC
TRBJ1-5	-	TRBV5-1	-	CASSLVSGAQPQHF	TGCGCCAGCAGCTTGGTTTCAGGGGCTCAGCCCCAGCATTTT
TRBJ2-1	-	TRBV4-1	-	CASSQAAGFPTNEQFF	TGCGCCAGCAGCCAAGCCGCGGGATTCCCCACCAATGAGCAGTTCTTC
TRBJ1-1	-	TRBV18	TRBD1	CASSPIAQQGTEAFF	TGTGCCAGCTCACCAATCGCCCAACAGGGGACTGAAGCTTTCTTT
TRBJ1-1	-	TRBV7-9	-	CASSPSEAAGGRNTEAFF	TGTGCCAGCAGCCCTAGTGAGGCGGCGGGAGGGCGGAACACTGAAGCTTTCTTT
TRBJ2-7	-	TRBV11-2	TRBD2	CASSWTSGSTNEQYF	TGTGCCAGCAGCTGGACTAGCGGGAGTACCAACGAGCAGTACTTC
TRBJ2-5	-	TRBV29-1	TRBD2	CSARTSGQETQYF	TGCAGCGCTCGGACTAGCGGACAAGAGACCCAGTACTTC
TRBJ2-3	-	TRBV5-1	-	CASTWGERQYF	TGCGCCAGCACCTGGGGGGAACGCCAGTATTTT
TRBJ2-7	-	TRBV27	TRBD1	CASSLATGGLYEQYF	TGTGCCAGCAGTTTAGCAACAGGGGGACTCTACGAGCAGTACTTC
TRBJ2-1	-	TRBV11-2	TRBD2	CASSLGLAGFGEQFF	TGTGCCAGCAGCTTAGGGCTAGCGGGATTTGGTGAGCAGTTCTTC
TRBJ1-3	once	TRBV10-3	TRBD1	CAISTAPGQQSGNTIYF	TGTGCCATCAGTACGGCCCCGGGACAGCAATCTGGAAACACCATATATTTT
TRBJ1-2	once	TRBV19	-	CASSIDAAVGGYTF	TGTGCCAGTAGTATAGATGCGGCCGTCGGAGGCTACACCTTC
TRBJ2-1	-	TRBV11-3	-	CASSTRDSNNEQFF	TGTGCCAGCAGCACACGGGACTCTAACAATGAGCAGTTCTTC
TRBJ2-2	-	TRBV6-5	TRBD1	CASCPDRRYTGELFF	TGTGCCAGCTGTCCGGACAGGCGGTACACCGGGGAGCTGTTTTTT
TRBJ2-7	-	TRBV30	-	CAWNQGPGEQYF	TGTGCCTGGAACCAGGGTCCGGGCGAGCAGTACTTC
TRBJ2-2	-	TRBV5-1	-	CASSLRLDGGELFF	TGCGCCAGCAGCTTGAGGCTAGATGGCGGGGAGCTGTTTTTT
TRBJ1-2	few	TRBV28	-	CASITDGNYGYTF	TGTGCCAGCATAACAGACGGTAACTATGGCTACACCTTC
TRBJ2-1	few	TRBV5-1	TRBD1	CASSHGTGKNNEQFF	TGCGCCAGCAGCCACGGGACAGGGAAAAACAATGAGCAGTTCTTC
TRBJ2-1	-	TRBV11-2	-	CASSFESQRRGSVQFF	TGTGCCAGCAGCTTTGAGAGTCAGCGGAGGGGTAGCGTGCAGTTCTTC
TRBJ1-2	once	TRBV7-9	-	CATDGLGGYGYTF	TGTGCCACCGACGGGTTGGGGGGCTATGGCTACACCTTC
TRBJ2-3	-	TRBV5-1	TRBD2	CASSPAGASDTQYF	TGCGCCAGCAGCCCGGCGGGAGCGAGCGATACGCAGTATTTT
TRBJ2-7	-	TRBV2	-	CASSERQPTAEQYF	TGTGCCAGCAGTGAGAGACAACCTACCGCCGAGCAGTACTTC
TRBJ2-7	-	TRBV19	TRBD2	CATTDVIAGEYEQYF	TGTGCCACCACGGACGTTATAGCGGGGGAGTACGAGCAGTACTTC
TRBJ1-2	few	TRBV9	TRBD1	CASSASPYRGRDNYGYTF	TGTGCCAGCAGCGCCTCCCCATACAGGGGGCGCGACAACTATGGCTACACCTTC
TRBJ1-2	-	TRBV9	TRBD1	CASSARDSRLGGYTF	TGTGCCAGCAGCGCCCGGGACAGCCGACTTGGAGGCTACACCTTC
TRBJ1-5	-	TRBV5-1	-	CASSLDFSQPQHF	TGCGCCAGCAGCTTGGATTTCAGTCAGCCCCAGCATTTT
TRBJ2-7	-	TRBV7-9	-	CASSPRPGEEQYF	TGTGCCAGCAGCCCGCGACCCGGGGAGGAGCAGTACTTC
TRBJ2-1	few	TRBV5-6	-	CASSFRVASSYNEQFF	TGTGCCAGCAGCTTTCGGGTAGCGAGTTCCTACAATGAGCAGTTCTTC
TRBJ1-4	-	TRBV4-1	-	CASSQEYTPVPNEKLFF	TGCGCCAGCAGCCAAGAGTACACACCCGTTCCTAATGAAAAACTGTTTTTT
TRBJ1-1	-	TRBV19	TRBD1	CASSLGPTGSTEAFF	TGTGCCAGTAGTTTGGGCCCGACAGGGAGCACTGAAGCTTTCTTT
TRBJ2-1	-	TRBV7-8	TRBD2	CASSSTTGGVLNEQFF	TGTGCCAGCAGCTCCACTACGGGAGGGGTGCTCAATGAGCAGTTCTTC
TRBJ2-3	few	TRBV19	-	CASTPGGTTIGIDTQYF	TGTGCCAGTACCCCCGGGGGGACAACCATAGGGATAGATACGCAGTATTTT